These 24 T cell receptor beta chains share one sample of origin, sequenced in a study of cytomegalovirus exposure and HLA in healthy donors. The PCR had 60 Vbeta and 13 Jbeta primers. Some clones are missing from TCRdb's copy, which holds only in-frame ones; the method was immunoSEQ multiplex PCR. The table shows 110,000 to 150,000 clones, with about 76% occurring only once. Specimen: PBMCs. The receptors stem from a man between 18 and 35 years old in good health and CMV-seronegative.

This chain connects TRBV5-1 to TRBJ2-7; TRBD2 matches 10 bases. CDR3 size: 16 residues. Trimming at V came to 0 bases and at J to 0 bases, leaving 3 bases not matched to a gene. The germline gives CDR1 SGHRS, CDR2 YFSETQ. The CDR3 loop reads CASSLEASGSSYEQYF. The CDR3 DNA reads TGCGCCAGCAGCTTGGAGGCTAGCGGGAGCTCCTACGAGCAGTACTTC.

This chain joins TRBV10-3 and TRBJ2-5; maybe TRBD2 (5 bases). The J call may be incorrect, as the DNA end agrees better with TRBJ2-7. This CDR3 has 14 residues. Germline V gene data show CDR1 as ENHRY and CDR2 as SYGVKD. The CDR3 region is CAIIFRAGDYEQYF. CDR3 DNA sequence: TGTGCCATCATCTTCCGGGCCGGGGACTACGAGCAGTACTTC.

The gene calls are TRBV28 and TRBJ1-5, with 9 bases fitting TRBD1. The CDR3 runs 13 residues. V lost 5 bases, J lost 5 bases, and 1 base stayed unmatched. Germline loops: CDR1 MDHEN, CDR2 SYDVKM. The CDR3 region is CASSRDRDQPQHF. The DNA for the CDR3 is TGTGCCAGCAGTCGGGACAGGGATCAGCCCCAGCATTTT.

J is TRBJ1-5 and V is TRBV2; 8 bases match TRBD1. With 5 bases clipped from V and 0 bases from J, the junction kept 6 bases outside the gene matches. This CDR3 is 16 amino acids long. Germline V gives CDR1 SNHLY, CDR2 FYNNEI. CDR3 residues: CASSLTGGYSNQPQHF. The DNA for the CDR3 is TGTGCCAGCAGTCTAACAGGGGGTTATAGCAATCAGCCCCAGCATTTT.

The rearrangement links TRBV30 to TRBJ1-1; D remains ambiguous. Deletions cut 2 bases from V and 4 bases from J, with 5 bases between. In germline, CDR1 is GTSNPN, CDR2 SVGIG (reference sequence). The CDR3 has 11 residues. The CDR3 region is CAWSTGTEAFF. CDR3 nucleotides: TGTGCCTGGAGTACGGGCACTGAAGCTTTCTTT. Full variable domain (remainder filled in from reference TRBV30 and TRBJ1-1): SQTIHQWPATLVQPVGSPLSLECTVEGTSNPNLYWYRQAAGRGLQLLFYSVGIGQISSEVPQNLSASRPQDRQFILSSKKLLLSDSGFYLCAWSTGTEAFFGQGTRLTVV.

V usage is TRBV5-8 and J usage is TRBJ2-7; 7 nucleotides match TRBD2. There are 15 residues in the CDR3. Per germline, CDR1 SGHTS and CDR2 YDEGEE. Trimming cost V 1 base and J 1 base; bases outside gene matches: 5. CDR3 coding DNA: TGTGCCAGCAGCTTGATGGCTAGCGGTTCCTACGAGCAGTACTTC. Amino acids: CASSLMASGSYEQYF.

This rearrangement joins TRBV7-3 to TRBJ2-7; 8 bases line up with TRBD1. The CDR3 length is 12 residues. With 5 bases clipped from V and 6 bases from J, the junction kept 3 bases outside the gene matches. Germline V gene data show CDR1 as SGHTA and CDR2 as FQGTGA. Written as DNA, the CDR3 is TGTGCCAGCAGCGCCACAGGGGGCGAGCAGTACTTC. Translating gives CASSATGGEQYF.

This rearrangement joins TRBV13 to TRBJ2-1; 7 bases align to TRBD2. The V gene end was trimmed by 2 bases and the J gene end by 4 bases; junction bases not matched to a gene: 8. Germline V gene data show CDR1 as PRHDT and CDR2 as FYEKMQ (reference sequence). The CDR3 has 16 amino acids. CDR3 residues: CASSLQAGPAYNEQFF. Written as DNA, the CDR3 is TGTGCCAGCAGCTTACAAGCGGGGCCGGCTTACAATGAGCAGTTCTTC.

This rearrangement joins TRBV27 to TRBJ2-7, with 8 nucleotides matching TRBD1. Germline assignment: CDR1 MNHEY and CDR2 SMNVEV (reference sequence). J gave up 3 bases and V 3 bases, and 4 bases lay outside the gene matches. The CDR3 length is 14 residues. The CDR3 sequence is CASSFRGPFYEQYF. CDR3 sequence (DNA): TGTGCCAGCAGTTTCAGGGGGCCGTTCTACGAGCAGTACTTC.

V is TRBV5-4 and J is TRBJ1-2, with D possibly matching TRBD1 (5 bases). The ends were cut back, 3 bases at V and 2 bases at J, with 14 bases in the middle. The germline gives CDR1 SGHNT, CDR2 YYREEE (reference sequence). This CDR3 spans 15 amino acids. The CDR3 is CASSSPTQGNYGYTF. The DNA of the CDR3 is TGTGCCAGCAGCTCCCCCACGCAGGGCAACTATGGCTACACCTTC.

V gene TRBV7-8 combines with J gene TRBJ2-5; TRBD2 agrees at 7 bases. The CDR3 spans 20 residues. Germline V gives CDR1 SGHVS, CDR2 FQNEAQ. Trimming cost V 2 bases and J 1 base; bases outside gene matches: 19. CDR3 sequence: CASSLSLPSGLPNAQETQYF. The CDR3, as DNA: TGTGCCAGCAGCTTAAGTTTGCCTAGCGGCCTCCCCAATGCCCAAGAGACCCAGTACTTC. Full variable domain (rest looked up from reference TRBV7-8 and TRBJ2-5): GAGVSQSPRYKVAKRGQDVALRCDPISGHVSLFWYQQALGQGPEFLTYFQNEAQLDKSGLPSDRFFAERPEGSVSTLKIQRTQQEDSAVYLCASSLSLPSGLPNAQETQYFGPGTRLLVL.

The gene calls are TRBV6-1 and TRBJ2-7; possible D gene TRBD1, 6 bases. Germline CDR1 and CDR2: MNHNS and SASEGT. Trimming cost V 1 base and J 3 bases, with 10 bases left between them. This CDR3 contains 14 residues. The CDR3 DNA reads TGTGCCAGCAGTGAAGGTACAGGGTTCTACGAGCAGTACTTC. This codes for CASSEGTGFYEQYF.

The chain combines TRBV9 with TRBJ2-3; D is uncertain. CDR3 length: 14 residues. Germline V gene data show CDR1 as SGDLS and CDR2 as YYNGEE. The V gene lost 3 bases and the J gene lost 0 bases, with 8 bases spanning the gap. The CDR3 spells CASSGELSTDTQYF. CDR3 DNA sequence: TGTGCCAGCAGCGGAGAGCTAAGCACAGATACGCAGTATTTT.

The chain employs TRBV19 and TRBJ2-5, with 9 bases that match TRBD2. The J call is in doubt because the DNA end fits TRBJ2-7 better. This CDR3 is built from 17 residues. The germline V gene encodes CDR1 LNHDA and CDR2 SQIVND (reference sequence). The CDR3 DNA is TGTGCCAGTAGTATGTCGCTAGCGGGGACCACAAGACGCGAGCAGTACTTC. This translates into CASSMSLAGTTRREQYF.

The table lists this clone with a few counts. CDR3 protein: CATSHVPGGDYGYTF. The CDR3 nucleotides are TGTGCCACCAGCCACGTCCCGGGAGGGGACTATGGCTACACCTTC. V usage is TRBV15 and J usage is TRBJ1-2, with D possibly TRBD1 on 5 matching bases. Trimming took 5 bases from V and 3 from J, leaving 16 bases between them. Germline-derived CDR1 and CDR2 are LNHNV and YYDKDF (reference sequence). CDR3 length: 15 amino acids.

V is TRBV18 and J is TRBJ2-3; D ambiguous. This CDR3 is built from 13 residues. CDR1 is KGHSH and CDR2 is LQKENI in the germline V gene. V lost 5 bases and J lost 0, with 6 bases in between. CDR3 nucleotides: TGTGCCAGCTCAGCGCCAAGCACAGATACGCAGTATTTT. It translates to CASSAPSTDTQYF.

This chain uses TRBV29-1 with TRBJ2-7, with 11 bases that match TRBD2. The trim removed 2 bases at V and 6 bases at J, leaving 3 bases unmatched. Per the germline V gene, CDR1 is SQVTM and CDR2 is ANQGSEA. The CDR3 runs 13 residues. CDR3 sequence reads: CSVELLAGAEQYF. In DNA form, the CDR3 reads TGCAGCGTTGAATTACTAGCGGGAGCCGAGCAGTACTTC.

The chain employs TRBV7-2 and TRBJ1-6; no clear D. Deletions cut 1 base from V and 7 bases from J, with 11 bases between. The CDR3 runs 15 residues. Germline values: CDR1 SGHTA, CDR2 FQGNSA. CDR3 loop: CASSLGGLPNSPLHF. The CDR3 coding sequence is TGTGCCAGCAGCTTAGGTGGACTACCAAATTCACCCCTCCACTTT.

The chain links TRBV19 to TRBJ1-2, with D possibly being TRBD1 (5 bases). The CDR3 is 12 residues long. Germline values: CDR1 LNHDA, CDR2 SQIVND (reference sequence). The germline V and J ends were trimmed by 11 bases and 2 bases, with 12 bases remaining between them. The CDR3 reads CASAGLNYGYTF. CDR3 bases: TGTGCCTCTGCAGGGCTAAACTATGGCTACACCTTC.

The chain links TRBV5-1 to TRBJ2-3, with TRBD2 matching 10 bases. The V segment lost 0 bases and the J segment 3 bases; nucleotides outside the gene matches: 4. CDR1 is SGHRS and CDR2 is YFSETQ in the germline V gene. The CDR3 has 16 residues. The CDR3 DNA is TGCGCCAGCAGCTTGGGGGCTAGCGGGAGTACAGATACGCAGTATTTT. Translation gives CASSLGASGSTDTQYF. Combining the CDR3 with reference TRBV5-1 and TRBJ2-3 gives the whole variable domain KAGVTQTPRYLIKTRGQQVTLSCSPISGHRSVSWYQQTPGQGLQFLFEYFSETQRNKGNFPGRFSGRQFSNSRSEMNVSTLELGDSALYLCASSLGASGSTDTQYFGPGTRLTVL.

The chain is built from TRBV27 and TRBJ1-4, with TRBD1 matching 7 bases. The CDR3 covers 15 residues. Trimming at V came to 5 bases and at J to 3 bases, leaving 6 bases not matched to a gene. The germline gives CDR1 MNHEY, CDR2 SMNVEV (reference sequence). The CDR3: CASSARDRPNEKLFF. CDR3 DNA: TGTGCCAGCAGTGCCCGGGACAGACCTAATGAAAAACTGTTTTTT. Full variable domain (rest looked up from reference TRBV27 and TRBJ1-4): EAQVTQNPRYLITVTGKKLTVTCSQNMNHEYMSWYRQDPGLGLRQIYYSMNVEVTDKGDVPEGYKVSRKEKRNFPLILESPSPNQTSLYFCASSARDRPNEKLFFGSGTQLSVL.

This clone is a singleton in its sample. The chain recombines TRBV30 with TRBJ2-5; D remains ambiguous. The J call may be incorrect, as the DNA end agrees better with TRBJ2-7. Germline V gene sequence: CDR1 GTSNPN, CDR2 SVGIG (reference sequence). This CDR3 has 13 amino acids. The CDR3 is CAWSPVTFYEQYF. CDR3 sequence (DNA): TGTGCCTGGAGCCCCGTTACCTTTTACGAGCAGTACTTC.

The V gene is TRBV15, the J gene TRBJ2-7, with D perhaps matching TRBD2 (6 bases). V gave up 5 bases and J gave up 1 base, with 15 bases separating them. Per germline, CDR1 LNHNV and CDR2 YYDKDF (reference sequence). This CDR3 is 15 amino acids long. The CDR3 coding sequence is TGTGCCACCAGCGTCCGGGACTCCGAATCCTACGAGCAGTACTTC. Protein: CATSVRDSESYEQYF. The entire variable domain, with the rest obtained from reference TRBV15 and TRBJ2-7, is as follows: DAMVIQNPRYQVTQFGKPVTLSCSQTLNHNVMYWYQQKSSQAPKLLFHYYDKDFNNEADTPDNFQSRRPNTSFCFLDIRSPGLGDTAMYLCATSVRDSESYEQYFGPGTRLTVT.

The J gene is TRBJ2-7, the V gene TRBV7-9; D not certain. V lost 0 bases, J lost 2 bases, and 17 bases lay in between. This CDR3 has 17 amino acids. In germline, CDR1 is SEHNR, CDR2 FQNEAQ (reference sequence). The CDR3 nucleotides are TGTGCCAGCAGCTTAGCTCCTACCGGCCAGACACCCTACGAGCAGTACTTC. Its translation: CASSLAPTGQTPYEQYF.